This TCR beta chain was retrieved from a study of read filtering for tumor transcriptome and immune sequencing. About the research overall: By R-ISS, stages I, II and III held 8, 16 and 7 patients. RNA-seq yielded only 85 to 1273 TCR reads, IR-seq about 4 to 11 million. Findings of the study overall: Compared with RNA-seq, IR-seq gave much higher clonotype depth and reliability.

From around 440 ng of RNA, a library with molecular barcoded alpha/delta and beta/gamma adaptors was made. TCRdb redid the calling of the reads with MiXCR, one entry per CDR3 protein. The sample gives 43,000 or so distinct CDR3 sequences, approximately 19% of which show up once; less than 45% is in the top ten. The CDR3 sequence is 14 residues long. Trimming took off 8 bases at V and 5 bases at J, with 16 bases between the two ends. Worth noting for this clonotype: As yet, its antigen is unknown. A single base separates this from a much larger clone, so it may be a read error.

The material sequenced was a population of CD138-negative cells sorted from bone marrow. The chain joins TRBV12-3 or TRBV12-4 to TRBJ2-1; TRBD2 is a possible D gene (5 bases). The sequence came from a donor at least 40 years old with multiple myeloma. The CDR3, as DNA: TGTGCCAGCGGACTCCAAGGGCTTAACAATGAGCAGTTCTTC. The encoded protein is CASGLQGLNNEQFF.